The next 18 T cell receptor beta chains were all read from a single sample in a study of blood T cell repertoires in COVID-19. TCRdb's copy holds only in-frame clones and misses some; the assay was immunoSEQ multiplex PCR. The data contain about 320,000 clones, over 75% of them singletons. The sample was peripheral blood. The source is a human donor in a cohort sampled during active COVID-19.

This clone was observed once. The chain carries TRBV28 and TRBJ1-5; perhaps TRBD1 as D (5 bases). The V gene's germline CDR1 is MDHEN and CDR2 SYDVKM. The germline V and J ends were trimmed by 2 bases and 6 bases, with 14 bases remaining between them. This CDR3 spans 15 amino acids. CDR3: CASSLLTGLGQPQHF. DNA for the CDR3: TGTGCCAGCAGTTTACTTACAGGCCTCGGTCAGCCCCAGCATTTT.

CDR3 in DNA: TGCGCCGTCCGCAGGAACGGGACAAGCCAAAGACCTAGCTCCTACAATGAGCAGTTCTTC. Protein: CAVRRNGTSQRPSSYNEQFF. The chain joins TRBV10-1 to TRBJ2-1; D might be TRBD1 (6 bases). Germline V gives CDR1 WNHNN, CDR2 SYGVQD (reference sequence). Between the trimmed V and J ends, which lost 11 bases and 0 bases, there was a span of 32 bases. The CDR3 totals 20 residues.

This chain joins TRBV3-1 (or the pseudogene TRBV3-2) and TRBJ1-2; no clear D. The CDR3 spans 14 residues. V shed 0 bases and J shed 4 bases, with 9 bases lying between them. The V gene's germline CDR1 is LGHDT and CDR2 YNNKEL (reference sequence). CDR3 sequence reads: CASSQEMTLYGYTF. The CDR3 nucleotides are TGTGCCAGCAGCCAAGAAATGACTCTCTATGGCTACACCTTC.

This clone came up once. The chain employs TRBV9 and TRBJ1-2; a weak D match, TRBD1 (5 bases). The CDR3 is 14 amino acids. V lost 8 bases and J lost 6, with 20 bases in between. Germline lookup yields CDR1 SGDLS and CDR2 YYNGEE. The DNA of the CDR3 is TGTGCCAGGATAATACAGGCAGGTTCGCATGGCTACACCTTC. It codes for CARIIQAGSHGYTF. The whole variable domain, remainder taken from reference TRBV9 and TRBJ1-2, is DSGVTQTPKHLITATGQRVTLRCSPRSGDLSVYWYQQSLDQGLQFLIQYYNGEERAKGNILERFSAQQFPDLHSELNLSSLELGDSALYFCARIIQAGSHGYTFGSGTRLTVV.

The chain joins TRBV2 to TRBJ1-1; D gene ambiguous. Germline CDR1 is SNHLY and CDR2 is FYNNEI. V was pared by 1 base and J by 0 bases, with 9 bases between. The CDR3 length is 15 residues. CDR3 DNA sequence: TGTGCCAGCAGTGAAGATCTGGGCTTGAACACTGAAGCTTTCTTT. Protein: CASSEDLGLNTEAFF.

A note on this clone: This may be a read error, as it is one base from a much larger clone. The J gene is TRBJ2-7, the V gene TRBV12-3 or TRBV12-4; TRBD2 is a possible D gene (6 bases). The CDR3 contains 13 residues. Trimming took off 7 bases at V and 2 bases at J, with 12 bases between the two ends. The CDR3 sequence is CASTLAETYEQYF. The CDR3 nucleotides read TGTGCCAGCACCTTAGCGGAGACCTACGAGCAGTACTTC.

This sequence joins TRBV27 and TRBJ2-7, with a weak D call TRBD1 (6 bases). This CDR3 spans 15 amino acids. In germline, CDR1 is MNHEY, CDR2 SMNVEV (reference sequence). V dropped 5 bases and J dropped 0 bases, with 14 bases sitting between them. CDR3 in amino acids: CASSPMWTASYEQYF. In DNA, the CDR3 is TGTGCCAGCAGTCCGATGTGGACAGCCTCCTACGAGCAGTACTTC.

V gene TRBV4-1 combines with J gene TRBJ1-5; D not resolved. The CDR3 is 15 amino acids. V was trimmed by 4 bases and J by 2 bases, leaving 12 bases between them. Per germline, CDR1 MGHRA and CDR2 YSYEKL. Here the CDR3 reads CASSLTEVGNQPQHF. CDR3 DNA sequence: TGCGCCAGCAGCCTCACTGAAGTGGGCAATCAGCCCCAGCATTTT.

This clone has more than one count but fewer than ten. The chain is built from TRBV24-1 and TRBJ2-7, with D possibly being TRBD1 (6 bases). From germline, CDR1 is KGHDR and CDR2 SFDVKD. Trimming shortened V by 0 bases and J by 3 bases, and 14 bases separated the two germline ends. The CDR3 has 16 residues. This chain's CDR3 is CATSDLTGHDIYEQYF. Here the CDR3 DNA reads TGTGCCACCAGTGATTTGACAGGGCATGATATCTACGAGCAGTACTTC.

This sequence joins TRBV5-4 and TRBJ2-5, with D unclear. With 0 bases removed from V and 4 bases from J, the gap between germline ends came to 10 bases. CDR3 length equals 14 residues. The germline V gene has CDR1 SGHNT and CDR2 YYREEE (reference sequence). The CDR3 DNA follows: TGTGCCAGCAGCTTGGACGGCGGAGCAGAGACCCAGTACTTC. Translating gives CASSLDGGAETQYF.

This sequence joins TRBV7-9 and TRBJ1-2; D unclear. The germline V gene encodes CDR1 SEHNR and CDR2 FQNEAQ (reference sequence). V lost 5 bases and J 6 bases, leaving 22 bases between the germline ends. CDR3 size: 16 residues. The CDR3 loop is CASSAIREVKKNGYTF. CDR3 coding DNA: TGTGCCAGCAGCGCCATACGAGAGGTAAAAAAGAATGGCTACACCTTC.

The CDR3 is CAWGRDRNIQYF. The CDR3, as DNA: TGTGCCTGGGGCCGGGACAGAAACATTCAGTACTTC. The chain couples TRBV30 to TRBJ2-4, with 7 nucleotides matching TRBD1. Germline V gives CDR1 GTSNPN, CDR2 SVGIG (reference sequence). The CDR3 contains 12 residues. With V trimmed by 5 bases and J by 6 bases, 4 bases remained unmatched.

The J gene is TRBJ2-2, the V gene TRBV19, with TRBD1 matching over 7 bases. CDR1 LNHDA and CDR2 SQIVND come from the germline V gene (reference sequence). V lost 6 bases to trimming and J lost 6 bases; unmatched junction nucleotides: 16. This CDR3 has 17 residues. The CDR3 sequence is CASSKRHRQGLAGELFF. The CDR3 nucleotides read TGTGCCAGTAGCAAACGGCACCGACAGGGCCTCGCCGGGGAGCTGTTTTTT.

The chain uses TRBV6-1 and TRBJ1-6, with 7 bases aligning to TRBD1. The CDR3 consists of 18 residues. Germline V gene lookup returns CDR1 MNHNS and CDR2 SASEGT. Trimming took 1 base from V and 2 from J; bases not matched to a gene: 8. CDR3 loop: CASSEGQGGRTYNSPLHF. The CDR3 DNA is TGTGCCAGCAGTGAAGGGCAGGGGGGAAGGACCTATAATTCACCCCTCCACTTT.

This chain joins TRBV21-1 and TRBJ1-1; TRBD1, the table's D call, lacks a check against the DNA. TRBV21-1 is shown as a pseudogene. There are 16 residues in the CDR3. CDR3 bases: TGTGCCAGCAGCAAAGCTTCGGGACAGGGGGACACTGAAGCTTTCTTT. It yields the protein CASSKASGQGDTEAFF.

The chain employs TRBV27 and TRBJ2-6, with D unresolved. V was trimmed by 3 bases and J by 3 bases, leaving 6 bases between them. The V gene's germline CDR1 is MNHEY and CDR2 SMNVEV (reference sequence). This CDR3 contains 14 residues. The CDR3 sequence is CASSFLSGANVLTF. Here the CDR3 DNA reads TGTGCCAGCAGTTTTCTGAGTGGGGCCAACGTCCTGACTTTC.

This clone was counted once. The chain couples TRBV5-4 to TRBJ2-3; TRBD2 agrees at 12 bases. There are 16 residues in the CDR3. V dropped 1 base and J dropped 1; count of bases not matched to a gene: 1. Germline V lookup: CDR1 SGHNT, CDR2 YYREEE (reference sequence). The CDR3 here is CASSLRTSGGTDTQYF. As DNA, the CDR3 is TGTGCCAGCAGCTTGAGGACTAGCGGGGGCACAGATACGCAGTATTTT.

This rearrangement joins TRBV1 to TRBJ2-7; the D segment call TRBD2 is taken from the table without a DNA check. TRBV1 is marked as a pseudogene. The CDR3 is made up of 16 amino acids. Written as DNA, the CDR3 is TGCACCAGCAGCCAAGATTCGAGCGGGGGGCACTACGAGCAGTACTTC. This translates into CTSSQDSSGGHYEQYF.